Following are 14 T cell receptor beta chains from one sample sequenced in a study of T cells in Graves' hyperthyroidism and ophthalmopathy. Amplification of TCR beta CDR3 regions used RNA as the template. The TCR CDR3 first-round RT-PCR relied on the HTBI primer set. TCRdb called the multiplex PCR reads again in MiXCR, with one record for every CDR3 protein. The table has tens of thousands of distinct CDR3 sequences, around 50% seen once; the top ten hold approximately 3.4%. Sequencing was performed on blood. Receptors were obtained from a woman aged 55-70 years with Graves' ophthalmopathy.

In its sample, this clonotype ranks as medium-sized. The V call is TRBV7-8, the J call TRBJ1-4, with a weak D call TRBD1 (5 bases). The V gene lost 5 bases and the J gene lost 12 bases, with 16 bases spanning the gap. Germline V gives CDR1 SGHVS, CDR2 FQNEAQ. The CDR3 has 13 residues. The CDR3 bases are TGTGCCAGCAGCCGACAGAGGGTCACAGAACTGTTTTTT. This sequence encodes CASSRQRVTELFF.

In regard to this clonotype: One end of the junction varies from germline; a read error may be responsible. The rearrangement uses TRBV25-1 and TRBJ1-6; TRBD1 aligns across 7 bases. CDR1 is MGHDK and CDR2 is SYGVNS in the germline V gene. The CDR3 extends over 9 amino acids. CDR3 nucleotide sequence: TGTGCCAGCAGTGGTCAGGGACAGTTT. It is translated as CASSGQGQF.

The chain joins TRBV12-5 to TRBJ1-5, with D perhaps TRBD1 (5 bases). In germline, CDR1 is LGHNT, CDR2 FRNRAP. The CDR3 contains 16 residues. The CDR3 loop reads CASSLGGREFVQPQHF. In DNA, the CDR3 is TGTGCCAGCAGTTTAGGAGGCAGGGAATTCGTCCAGCCCCAGCATTTT.

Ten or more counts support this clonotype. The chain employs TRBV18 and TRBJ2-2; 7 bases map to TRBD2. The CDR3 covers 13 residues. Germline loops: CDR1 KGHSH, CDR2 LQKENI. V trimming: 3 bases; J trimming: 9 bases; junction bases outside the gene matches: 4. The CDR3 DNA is TGTGCCAGCTCACCTCCTAGCGGCCGGGAGCTGTTTTTT. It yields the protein CASSPPSGRELFF.

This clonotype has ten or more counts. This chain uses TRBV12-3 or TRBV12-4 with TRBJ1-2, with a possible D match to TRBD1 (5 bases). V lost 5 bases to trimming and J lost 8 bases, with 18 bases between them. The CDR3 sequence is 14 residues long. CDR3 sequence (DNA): TGTGCCAGCAGTCCTGGGACGGGTGCGGAGGGCTACACCTTC. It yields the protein CASSPGTGAEGYTF.

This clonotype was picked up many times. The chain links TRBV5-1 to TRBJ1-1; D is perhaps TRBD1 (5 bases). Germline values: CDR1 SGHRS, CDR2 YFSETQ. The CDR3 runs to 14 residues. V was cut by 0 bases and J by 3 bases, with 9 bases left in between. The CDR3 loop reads CASSLAGSYTEAFF. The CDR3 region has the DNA TGCGCCAGCAGCTTGGCAGGGTCGTACACTGAAGCTTTCTTT. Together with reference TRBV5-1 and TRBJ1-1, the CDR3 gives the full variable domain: KAGVTQTPRYLIKTRGQQVTLSCSPISGHRSVSWYQQTPGQGLQFLFEYFSETQRNKGNFPGRFSGRQFSNSRSEMNVSTLELGDSALYLCASSLAGSYTEAFFGQGTRLTVV.

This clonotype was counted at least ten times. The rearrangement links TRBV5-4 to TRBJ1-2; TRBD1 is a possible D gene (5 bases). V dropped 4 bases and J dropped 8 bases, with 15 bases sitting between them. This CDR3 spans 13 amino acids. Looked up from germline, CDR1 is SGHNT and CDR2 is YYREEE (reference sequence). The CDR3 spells CASSLRGEDGYTF. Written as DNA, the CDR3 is TGTGCCAGCAGCCTGCGGGGGGAGGACGGCTACACCTTC.

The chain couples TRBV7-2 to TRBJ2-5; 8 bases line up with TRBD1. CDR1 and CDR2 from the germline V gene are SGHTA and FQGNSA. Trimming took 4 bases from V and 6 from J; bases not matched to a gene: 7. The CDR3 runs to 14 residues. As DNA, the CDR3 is TGTGCCAGCAGCTCGCGGACAGGGAGGCAGACCCAGTACTTC. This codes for CASSSRTGRQTQYF.

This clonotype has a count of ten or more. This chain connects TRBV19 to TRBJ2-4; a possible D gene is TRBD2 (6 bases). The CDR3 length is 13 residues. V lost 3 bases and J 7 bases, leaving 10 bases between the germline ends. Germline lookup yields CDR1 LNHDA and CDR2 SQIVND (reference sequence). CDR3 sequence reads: CASSMTAGNIQYF. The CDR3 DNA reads TGTGCCAGTAGTATGACGGCGGGGAACATTCAGTACTTC.

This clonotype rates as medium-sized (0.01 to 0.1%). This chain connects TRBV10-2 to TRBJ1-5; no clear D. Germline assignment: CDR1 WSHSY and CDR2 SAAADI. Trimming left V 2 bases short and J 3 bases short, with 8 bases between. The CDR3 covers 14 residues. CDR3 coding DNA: TGCGCCAGCAGTGAGATACAGATCAATCAGCCCCAGCATTTT. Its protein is CASSEIQINQPQHF.

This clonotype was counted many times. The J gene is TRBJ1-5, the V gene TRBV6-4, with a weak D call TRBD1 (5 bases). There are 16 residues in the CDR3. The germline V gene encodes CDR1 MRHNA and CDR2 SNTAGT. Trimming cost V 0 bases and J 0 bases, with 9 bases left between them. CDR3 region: CASSDSGGHSNQPQHF. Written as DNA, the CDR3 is TGTGCCAGCAGTGACTCGGGGGGTCATAGCAATCAGCCCCAGCATTTT.

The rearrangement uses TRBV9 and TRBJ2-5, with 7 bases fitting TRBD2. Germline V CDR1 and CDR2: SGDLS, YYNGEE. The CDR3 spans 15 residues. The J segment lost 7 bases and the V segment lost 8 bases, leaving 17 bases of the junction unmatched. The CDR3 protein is CARSTRPGGGVTQYF. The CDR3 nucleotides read TGTGCCAGAAGCACCCGACCGGGGGGTGGAGTGACCCAGTACTTC.

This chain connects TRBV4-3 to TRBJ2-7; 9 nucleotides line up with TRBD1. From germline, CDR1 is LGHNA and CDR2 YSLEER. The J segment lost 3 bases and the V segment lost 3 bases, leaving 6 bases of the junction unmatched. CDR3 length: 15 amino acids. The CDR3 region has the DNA TGCGCCAGCAGCCATGGGACAGGGTCTTTCTACGAGCAGTACTTC. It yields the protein CASSHGTGSFYEQYF.

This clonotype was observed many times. In nucleotides, the CDR3 is TGCAGTGCCCAGGGTGACACTGAAGCTTTCTTT. This encodes CSAQGDTEAFF. The gene calls are TRBV20-1 and TRBJ1-1; a possible D gene is TRBD1 (5 bases). Trimming shortened V by 6 bases and J by 3 bases, and 8 bases separated the two germline ends. Germline loops: CDR1 DFQATT, CDR2 SNEGSKA (reference sequence). This CDR3 is 11 amino acids long.